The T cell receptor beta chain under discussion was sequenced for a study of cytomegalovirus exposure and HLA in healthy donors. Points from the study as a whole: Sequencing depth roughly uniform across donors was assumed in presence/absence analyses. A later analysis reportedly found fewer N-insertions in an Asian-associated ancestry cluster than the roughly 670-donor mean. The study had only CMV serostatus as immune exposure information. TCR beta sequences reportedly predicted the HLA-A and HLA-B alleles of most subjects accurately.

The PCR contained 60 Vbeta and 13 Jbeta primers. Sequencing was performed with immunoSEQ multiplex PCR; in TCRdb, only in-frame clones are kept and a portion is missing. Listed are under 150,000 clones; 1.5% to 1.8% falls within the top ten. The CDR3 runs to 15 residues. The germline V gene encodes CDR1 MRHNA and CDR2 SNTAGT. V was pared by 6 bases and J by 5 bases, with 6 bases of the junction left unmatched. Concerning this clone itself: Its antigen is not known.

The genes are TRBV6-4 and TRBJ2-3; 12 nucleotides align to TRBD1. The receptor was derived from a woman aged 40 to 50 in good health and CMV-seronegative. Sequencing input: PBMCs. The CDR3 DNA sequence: TGTGCCAGCAGCTTCGGGACAGGGGGCATAGATACGCAGTATTTT. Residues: CASSFGTGGIDTQYF.